A single sample gave rise to the 20 T cell receptor beta chains below, sequenced in a study of shared clonotypes between healthy human individuals (TCRdb year 2020). Libraries were prepared through the immunoSEQ multiplex PCR assay. TCRdb mirrors the immuneACCESS table, restricted to in-frame sequences. Some clones are absent from its copies; in checked studies, under half trace to an unresolved V gene, and the reason for the others is unknown. This sample is represented by 2 million to 2.5 million clones; nearly 97% of them were singletons. Jointly, the top ten make up 0.1% to 0.15% of the sample. The sample taken for sequencing was naive CD4+ T cells sorted from blood. The cell subset or site label corresponds to: CD45RA+ positively selected. Receptors originate from a young man in good health.

The chain couples TRBV7-2 to TRBJ2-7; 8 positions agree with TRBD1. The CDR3 totals 16 residues. Germline values: CDR1 SGHTA, CDR2 FQGNSA. The J segment lost 3 bases and the V segment lost 4 bases, leaving 11 bases of the junction unmatched. The CDR3 DNA sequence: TGTGCCAGCAGCTGGCTAGGGACAGGAACCTTCTACGAGCAGTACTTC. Its translation is CASSWLGTGTFYEQYF.

For this clone: This specimen includes other DNA sequences encoding the same CDR3. The genes are TRBV2 and TRBJ1-4; D gene unclear. CDR1 SNHLY and CDR2 FYNNEI come from the germline V gene. CDR3 length equals 14 residues. The V end lost 8 bases, the J end lost 0 bases, and 10 bases lay between the germline ends. CDR3 region: CASRGGATNEKLFF. CDR3 sequence (DNA): TGTGCCAGCCGTGGAGGCGCAACTAATGAAAAACTGTTTTTT.

V gene TRBV18 combines with J gene TRBJ2-7; 10 bases are a match to TRBD1. The CDR3 contains 15 residues. The germline V gene encodes CDR1 KGHSH and CDR2 LQKENI. After removal of 8 bases from V and 5 bases from J, the junction contained 12 bases not matched to a gene. CDR3 nucleotide sequence: TGTGCCAGCGAACCCCCGGGACAGGGGACCCACGAGCAGTACTTC. Encoded protein: CASEPPGQGTHEQYF.

This chain connects TRBV6-5 to TRBJ2-5; the match to TRBD2 covers 8 bases. V shed 4 bases and J 7 bases; nucleotides not matched to a gene: 14. This CDR3 spans 16 amino acids. The V gene's germline CDR1 is MNHEY and CDR2 SVGAGI. For the CDR3, the DNA is TGTGCCAGCAGTTTCTGGACTAGCCGGTTGGATGGGACCCAGTACTTC. It codes for CASSFWTSRLDGTQYF.

Of note for this clone: Other DNA sequences in this sample translate to the same CDR3. The chain employs TRBV6-5 and TRBJ1-1; 11 nucleotides line up with TRBD1. There are 12 residues in the CDR3. V shed 5 bases and J 10 bases; nucleotides not matched to a gene: 3. Germline CDR1 is MNHEY and CDR2 is SVGAGI. CDR3 residues: CASSRDRGVAFF. CDR3 DNA: TGTGCCAGCAGTCGGGACAGGGGGGTAGCTTTCTTT.

The V gene is TRBV4-2, the J gene TRBJ2-7, with TRBD2 matching over 9 bases. Germline V gene lookup returns CDR1 LGHNA and CDR2 YNFKEQ. The CDR3 spans 14 residues. The trim removed 1 base at V and 6 bases at J, leaving 4 bases unmatched. For the CDR3, the DNA is TGTGCCAGCAGCCAAGGAGCGGGAGGAGGCGAGCAGTACTTC. Amino acid sequence: CASSQGAGGGEQYF.

The chain has TRBV29-1 and TRBJ2-1, with D possibly matching TRBD1 (6 bases). V gave up 6 bases and J gave up 5 bases, with 11 bases separating them. This CDR3 is built from 12 residues. Looked up from germline, CDR1 is SQVTM and CDR2 is ANQGSEA. The CDR3 protein is CSVKQGHNEQFF. CDR3 DNA: TGCAGCGTGAAACAGGGCCACAATGAGCAGTTCTTC.

As for this clone: Other DNA variants within this sample encode the same CDR3. The chain carries TRBV7-9 and TRBJ2-1; D unresolved. This CDR3 has 12 residues. CDR1 is SEHNR, CDR2 FQNEAQ, per germline (reference sequence). The ends were cut back, 2 bases at V and 7 bases at J, with 6 bases in the middle. CDR3 nucleotides: TGTGCCAGCAGCTTAAGAAGGAATGAGCAGTTCTTC. Translation gives CASSLRRNEQFF.

This chain joins TRBV6-5 and TRBJ2-2, with TRBD1 identical over 7 bases. This CDR3 is built from 15 residues. CDR1 and CDR2 (germline): MNHEY, SVGAGI. The V and J ends lost 10 bases and 0 bases, in that order; junction bases with no gene match: 8. The CDR3 sequence is CATTGATANTGELFF. The CDR3 nucleotides are TGTGCCACTACAGGGGCTACAGCGAACACCGGGGAGCTGTTTTTT.

Only one count was recorded for this clone. The chain links TRBV7-9 to TRBJ2-1; 8 nucleotides align to TRBD2. The CDR3 spans 16 residues. Germline V lookup: CDR1 SEHNR, CDR2 FQNEAQ (reference sequence). The J segment lost 0 bases and the V segment lost 5 bases, leaving 6 bases of the junction unmatched. The CDR3: CASSPSGRSSYNEQFF. CDR3 bases: TGTGCCAGCAGCCCTAGCGGGCGTAGCTCCTACAATGAGCAGTTCTTC. Complete variable domain (other parts from reference TRBV7-9 and TRBJ2-1): DTGVSQNPRHKITKRGQNVTFRCDPISEHNRLYWYRQTLGQGPEFLTYFQNEAQLEKSRLLSDRFSAERPKGSFSTLEIQRTEQGDSAMYLCASSPSGRSSYNEQFFGPGTRLTVL.

The rearrangement joins TRBV4-2 to TRBJ2-7; D unclear. There are 15 residues in the CDR3. With 1 base removed from V and 2 bases from J, the gap between germline ends came to 12 bases. Germline V gene data show CDR1 as LGHNA and CDR2 as YNFKEQ. CDR3 residues: CASSQVSGQAYEQYF. The CDR3, as DNA: TGTGCCAGCAGCCAAGTTTCCGGCCAAGCCTACGAGCAGTACTTC.

Notes on this clone: Different DNA sequences within this sample yield the same CDR3. V is TRBV18 and J is TRBJ2-7; D unresolved. From germline, CDR1 is KGHSH and CDR2 LQKENI. The CDR3 is 14 amino acids. V dropped 1 base and J dropped 0 bases, with 7 bases sitting between them. The DNA of the CDR3 is TGTGCCAGCTCACCACAGGGCTCCTCCTACGAGCAGTACTTC. This codes for CASSPQGSSYEQYF.

This sequence joins TRBV30 and TRBJ1-1, with a possible D match to TRBD1 (6 bases). Germline CDR1 reads GTSNPN; CDR2 reads SVGIG (reference sequence). The CDR3 contains 12 residues. DNA for the CDR3: TGTGCAGGGGGATGGAAGCGCACTGAAGCTTTCTTT. Amino acids: CAGGWKRTEAFF.

The chain recombines TRBV10-3 with TRBJ2-7; 9 bases are a match to TRBD1. With 4 bases clipped from V and 2 bases from J, the junction kept 6 bases outside the gene matches. The CDR3 runs 15 residues. CDR1 is ENHRY, CDR2 SYGVKD, per germline. CDR3 nucleotides: TGTGCCATCAGTGGACAGGGGGGCCGCCCCTACGAGCAGTACTTC. Residues: CAISGQGGRPYEQYF.

The chain uses TRBV7-6 and TRBJ2-7; no clear D gene. Per the germline V gene, CDR1 is SGHVS and CDR2 is FNYEAQ. The germline V and J ends were trimmed by 1 base and 0 bases, with 7 bases remaining between them. This CDR3 comprises 14 residues. The CDR3 is CASSLVLNSYEQYF. The CDR3 nucleotides are TGTGCCAGCAGCTTAGTTCTGAACTCCTACGAGCAGTACTTC.

As to this clone: This specimen includes other DNA sequences encoding the same CDR3. The CDR3 here is CASSLAPNYGYTF. CDR3 in DNA: TGCGCCAGCAGTCTAGCCCCAAACTATGGCTACACCTTC. The chain couples TRBV5-1 to TRBJ1-2; D is unresolved. The CDR3 contains 13 residues. The germline V gene encodes CDR1 SGHRS and CDR2 YFSETQ. Trimming removed 5 bases from V and 2 bases from J, with 10 bases in between. Full variable domain (outside the CDR3, taken from reference TRBV5-1 and TRBJ1-2): KAGVTQTPRYLIKTRGQQVTLSCSPISGHRSVSWYQQTPGQGLQFLFEYFSETQRNKGNFPGRFSGRQFSNSRSEMNVSTLELGDSALYLCASSLAPNYGYTFGSGTRLTVV.

The rearrangement uses TRBV10-3 and TRBJ2-1; D may be TRBD1 (6 bases). This CDR3 spans 13 amino acids. V lost 5 bases, J lost 5 bases, and 10 bases lay in between. CDR1 is ENHRY and CDR2 is SYGVKD in the germline V gene. The CDR3 region has the DNA TGTGCCATCAGTCCGGGACAAAACAATGAGCAGTTCTTC. Its protein is CAISPGQNNEQFF.

The rearrangement uses TRBV7-9 and TRBJ2-3, with TRBD2 identical over 15 bases. Germline CDR1 is SEHNR and CDR2 is FQNEAQ (reference sequence). This CDR3 region has 18 residues. Trimming at V came to 5 bases and at J to 3 bases, leaving 9 bases not matched to a gene. In DNA form, the CDR3 reads TGTGCCAGCAGCCCCGGACTAGCGGGGGGGACAGGGACAGATACGCAGTATTTT. Translating it yields CASSPGLAGGTGTDTQYF. Supplemented by reference TRBV7-9 and TRBJ2-3, the full variable domain reads DTGVSQNPRHKITKRGQNVTFRCDPISEHNRLYWYRQTLGQGPEFLTYFQNEAQLEKSRLLSDRFSAERPKGSFSTLEIQRTEQGDSAMYLCASSPGLAGGTGTDTQYFGPGTRLTVL.

The gene calls are TRBV5-8 and TRBJ1-1; D gene unclear. Per the germline V gene, CDR1 is SGHTS and CDR2 is YDEGEE. This CDR3 is built from 13 residues. Trimming left V 5 bases short and J 11 bases short, with 19 bases between. CDR3 loop: CASRNFGKLRAFF. DNA for the CDR3: TGTGCCAGCAGAAACTTCGGGAAATTGAGGGCTTTCTTT.

This clone was picked up one time. Other nucleotide sequences in the sample specify the same CDR3. V usage is TRBV11-2 and J usage is TRBJ1-1, with D possibly TRBD1 on 6 matching bases. CDR3 length equals 14 residues. V was trimmed by 4 bases and J by 1 base, leaving 10 bases between them. Germline V CDR1 and CDR2: SGHAT, FQNNGV. Here the CDR3 DNA reads TGTGCCAGCAGCTCACAGGGCCCGAACACTGAAGCTTTCTTT. Protein product: CASSSQGPNTEAFF.